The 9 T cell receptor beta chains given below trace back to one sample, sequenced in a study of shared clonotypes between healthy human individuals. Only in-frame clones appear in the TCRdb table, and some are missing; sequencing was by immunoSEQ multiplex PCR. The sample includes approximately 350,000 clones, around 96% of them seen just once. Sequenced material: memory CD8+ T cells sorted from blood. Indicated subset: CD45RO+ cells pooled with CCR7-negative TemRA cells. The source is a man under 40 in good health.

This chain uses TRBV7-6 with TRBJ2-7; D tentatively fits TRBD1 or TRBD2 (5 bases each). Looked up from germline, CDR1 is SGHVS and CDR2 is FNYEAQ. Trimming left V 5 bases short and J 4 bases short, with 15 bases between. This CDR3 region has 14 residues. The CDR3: CASSQGTWGYEQYF. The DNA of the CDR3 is TGTGCCAGCAGCCAAGGGACCTGGGGTTACGAGCAGTACTTC.

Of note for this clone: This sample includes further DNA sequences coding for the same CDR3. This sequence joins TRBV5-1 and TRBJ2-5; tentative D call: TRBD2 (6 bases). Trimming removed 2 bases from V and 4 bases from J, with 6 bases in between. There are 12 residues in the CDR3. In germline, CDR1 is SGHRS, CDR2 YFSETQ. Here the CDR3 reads CASSLAGETQYF. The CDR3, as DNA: TGCGCCAGCAGCTTAGCGGGAGAGACCCAGTACTTC.

The CDR3 region has the DNA TGTGCCAGTACCCGTCGATTTTCGGTGAACAATGAGCAGTTCTTC. This encodes CASTRRFSVNNEQFF. V gene TRBV19 combines with J gene TRBJ2-1, with D uncertain. V was cut by 7 bases and J by 5 bases, with 18 bases left in between. The germline gives CDR1 LNHDA, CDR2 SQIVND (reference sequence). This CDR3 spans 15 amino acids.

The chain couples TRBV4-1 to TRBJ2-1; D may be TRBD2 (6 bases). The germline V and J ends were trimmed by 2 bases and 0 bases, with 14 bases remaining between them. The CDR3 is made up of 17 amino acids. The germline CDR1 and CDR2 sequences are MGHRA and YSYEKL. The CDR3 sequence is CASSQIRAGSSYNEQFF. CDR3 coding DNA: TGCGCCAGCAGCCAAATAAGAGCGGGTAGCTCCTACAATGAGCAGTTCTTC.

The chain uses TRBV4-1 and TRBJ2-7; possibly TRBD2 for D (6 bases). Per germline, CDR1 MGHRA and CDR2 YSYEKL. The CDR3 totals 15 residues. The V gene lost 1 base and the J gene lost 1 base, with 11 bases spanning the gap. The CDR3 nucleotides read TGCGCCAGCAGCCAAGGACGGGGGAGTTCCTACGAGCAGTACTTC. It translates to CASSQGRGSSYEQYF.

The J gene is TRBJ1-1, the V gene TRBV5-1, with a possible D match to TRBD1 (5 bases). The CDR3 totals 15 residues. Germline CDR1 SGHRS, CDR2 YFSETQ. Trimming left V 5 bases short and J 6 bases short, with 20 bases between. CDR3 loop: CASSFSQGGVAEAFF. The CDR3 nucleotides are TGCGCCAGCAGTTTTTCTCAGGGAGGGGTCGCTGAAGCTTTCTTT.

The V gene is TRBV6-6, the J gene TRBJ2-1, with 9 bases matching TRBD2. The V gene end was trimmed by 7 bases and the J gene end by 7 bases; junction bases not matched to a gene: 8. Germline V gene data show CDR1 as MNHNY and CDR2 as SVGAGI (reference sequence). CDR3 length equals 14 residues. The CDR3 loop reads CASMLAGIYNEQFF. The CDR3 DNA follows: TGTGCCAGCATGCTAGCGGGGATTTATAATGAGCAGTTCTTC.

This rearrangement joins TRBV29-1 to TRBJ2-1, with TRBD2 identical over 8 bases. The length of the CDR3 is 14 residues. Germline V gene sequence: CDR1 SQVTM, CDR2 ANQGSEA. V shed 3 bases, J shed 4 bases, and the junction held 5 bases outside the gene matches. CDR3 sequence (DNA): TGCAGCGTTGAGTCCCGGGAGGGGTACAATGAGCAGTTCTTC. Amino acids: CSVESREGYNEQFF.

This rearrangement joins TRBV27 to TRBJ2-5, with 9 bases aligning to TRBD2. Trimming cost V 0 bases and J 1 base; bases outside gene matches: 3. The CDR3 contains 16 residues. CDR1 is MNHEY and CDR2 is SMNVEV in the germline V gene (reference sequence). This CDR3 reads CASSLSAGLAQETQYF. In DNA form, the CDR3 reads TGTGCCAGCAGTTTATCAGCGGGACTAGCCCAAGAGACCCAGTACTTC.